This TCR beta chain emerged from a study of CD8+ T cells in alopecia areata. In the study overall: Those patients who were treated received oral tofacitinib, which was given at 5 to 10 mg twice daily for moderate-to-severe alopecia areata. Study-wide results and limits: Normal scalp showed lower clonality than lesional scalp, especially alopecia totalis/universalis.

Lesional scalp punch biopsies and peripheral blood came from alopecia areata patients. Researchers picked out CD4+ and CD8+ T cells from PBMCs by sorting. The CDR3 length is 15 residues. The ends lost 4 bases at V and 9 bases at J; junction bases unmatched: 10. Germline V gives CDR1 SGDLS, CDR2 YYNGEE. Comment on this clone: As yet, its antigen is unknown.

The sequencing template was cDNA reverse transcribed from extracted RNA. Data came from immunoSEQ multiplex PCR; TCRdb stores just in-frame clones and leaves some out. The table shows more than 150,000 clones, with 50% to 65% occurring only once. The gene calls are TRBV9 and TRBJ2-1; 10 bases match TRBD1. The source is a human donor with alopecia areata. Source: CD8+ T cells sorted from blood, taken at week 0. The CDR3 here is CASSPRDRGTGEQFF. DNA for the CDR3: TGTGCCAGCAGCCCCCGGGACAGGGGAACGGGTGAGCAGTTCTTC.